What follows are 27 T cell receptor beta chains derived from one specimen sequenced in a study of T cell responses to AZD1222 COVID-19 vaccine. Repertoires were generated with immunoSEQ multiplex PCR, while TCRdb's copy carries only in-frame clones and drops some. Among some 74,000 clones listed, around 84% were seen once. Sequenced here: peripheral blood, sampled on day 0 of AZD1222 vaccination. Receptor source: an adult in good health.

This chain joins TRBV2 and TRBJ2-2; possibly TRBD2 for D (7 bases). V was pared by 5 bases and J by 6 bases, with 22 bases between. The V gene's germline CDR1 is SNHLY and CDR2 FYNNEI. The CDR3 sequence is 17 residues long. The CDR3 DNA is TGTGCCAGCAGTCGGGCTAGCGGAGGGGGGGTCGCCGGGGAGCTGTTTTTT. It yields the protein CASSRASGGGVAGELFF.

The chain employs TRBV19 and TRBJ1-6, with a possible D match to TRBD1 (6 bases). The V gene lost 5 bases and the J gene lost 2 bases, with 13 bases spanning the gap. The length of the CDR3 is 16 residues. Germline CDR1 reads LNHDA; CDR2 reads SQIVND (reference sequence). DNA for the CDR3: TGTGCCAGTAGTCCCCGAACAGGGACCTATAATTCACCCCTCCACTTT. Translated: CASSPRTGTYNSPLHF. The complete variable domain, with remaining parts taken from reference TRBV19 and TRBJ1-6, reads DGGITQSPKYLFRKEGQNVTLSCEQNLNHDAMYWYRQDPGQGLRLIYYSQIVNDFQKGDIAEGYSVSREKKESFPLTVTSAQKNPTAFYLCASSPRTGTYNSPLHFGNGTRLTVT.

The table lists this clone with a few counts. The chain carries TRBV10-2 and TRBJ1-6, with D possibly TRBD1 on 6 matching bases. This CDR3 comprises 14 residues. Deletions cut 6 bases from V and 5 bases from J, with 11 bases between. Germline CDR1 is WSHSY and CDR2 is SAAADI. The CDR3 DNA follows: TGCGCCAGCAGCGACAGGACAGATAATTCACCCCTCCACTTT. Translated: CASSDRTDNSPLHF.

Comments on this clone: The identical CDR3 is also encoded by other nucleotide sequences in the sample. The genes are TRBV3-1 (or the pseudogene TRBV3-2) and TRBJ1-5; D gene uncertain. The CDR3 consists of 13 residues. Germline-derived CDR1 and CDR2 are LGHDT and YNNKEL (reference sequence). V was pared by 1 base and J by 4 bases, with 5 bases between. Written as DNA, the CDR3 is TGTGCCAGCAGCCAAGCCGGGAATCAGCCCCAGCATTTT. This translates into CASSQAGNQPQHF.

CDR3 region: CASSRRPLRATNEKLFF. The CDR3 DNA follows: TGTGCCAGCAGCCGCCGACCGCTCAGAGCAACTAATGAAAAACTGTTTTTT. The rearrangement links TRBV4-2 to TRBJ1-4; no clear D gene. Trimming cost V 4 bases and J 0 bases, with 15 bases left between them. The CDR3 contains 17 residues. Looked up from germline, CDR1 is LGHNA and CDR2 is YNFKEQ.

V usage is TRBV5-1 and J usage is TRBJ2-5, with D tentatively TRBD1 (6 bases). V was shortened by 7 bases and J by 2 bases, with 12 bases between the two germline ends. There are 13 residues in the CDR3. Germline V gene sequence: CDR1 SGHRS, CDR2 YFSETQ. CDR3 DNA: TGCGCCAGCGGCACAGGGATACAAGAGACCCAGTACTTC. As protein: CASGTGIQETQYF. Drawing the rest from reference TRBV5-1 and TRBJ2-5, the complete variable domain is KAGVTQTPRYLIKTRGQQVTLSCSPISGHRSVSWYQQTPGQGLQFLFEYFSETQRNKGNFPGRFSGRQFSNSRSEMNVSTLELGDSALYLCASGTGIQETQYFGPGTRLLVL.

This clone was seen ten or more times. V gene TRBV12-3 or TRBV12-4 combines with J gene TRBJ1-2; D is unclear. The CDR3 runs 12 residues. V lost 8 bases, J lost 4 bases, and 11 bases lay in between. The CDR3 DNA is TGTGCCAGCGTGAGGGAAGGCTATGGCTACACCTTC. Translated: CASVREGYGYTF.

The chain uses TRBV27 and TRBJ1-2, with D unclear. The CDR3 is made up of 11 amino acids. Germline CDR1 MNHEY, CDR2 SMNVEV (reference sequence). V gave up 5 bases and J gave up 3 bases, with 4 bases separating them. CDR3 bases: TGTGCCAGCAGTAACTACTATGGCTACACCTTC. It specifies CASSNYYGYTF.

The V and J genes are TRBV7-9 and TRBJ1-2; D is unclear. Trimming cost V 1 base and J 1 base, with 10 bases left between them. The CDR3 covers 15 residues. In germline, CDR1 is SEHNR, CDR2 FQNEAQ (reference sequence). The CDR3 sequence is CASSLDPRFNYGYTF. CDR3 bases: TGTGCCAGCAGCTTAGATCCCAGATTTAACTATGGCTACACCTTC.

In DNA, the CDR3 is TGTGCCAGCAGATCGGGAGCATCAACCTATGGCTACACCTTC. Translated: CASRSGASTYGYTF. The chain uses TRBV6-5 and TRBJ1-2; D gene unclear. The CDR3 is 14 amino acids. Trimming removed 6 bases at V and 4 bases at J, with 15 bases between. CDR1 and CDR2 from the germline V gene are MNHEY and SVGAGI.

The gene calls are TRBV5-1 and TRBJ2-5, with 13 bases lining up with TRBD2. CDR3 length equals 19 residues. V trimming: 2 bases; J trimming: 1 base; junction bases outside the gene matches: 11. Germline CDR1 SGHRS, CDR2 YFSETQ. DNA of the CDR3: TGCGCCAGCAGCTTTAGTACACTAGCGGGGGGGACCGGCCAAGAGACCCAGTACTTC. Protein sequence: CASSFSTLAGGTGQETQYF.

A few counts support this clone. The same CDR3 is also encoded by other DNA sequences in this sample. This chain uses TRBV7-9 with TRBJ2-2, with 15 nucleotides matching TRBD2. V lost 5 bases, J lost 4 bases, and 2 bases stayed unmatched. CDR3 length: 16 amino acids. Germline values: CDR1 SEHNR, CDR2 FQNEAQ (reference sequence). In nucleotides, the CDR3 is TGTGCCAGCAGCCGGACTAGCGGGAGGGGCACCGGGGAGCTGTTTTTT. The encoded protein is CASSRTSGRGTGELFF.

The chain combines TRBV18 with TRBJ2-7; 10 bases line up with TRBD1. The CDR3 consists of 15 residues. V shed 4 bases and J 6 bases; nucleotides not matched to a gene: 9. Germline lookup yields CDR1 KGHSH and CDR2 LQKENI. The CDR3 DNA reads as TGTGCCAGCTCACGAGGACAGGGGGGCCGGGGCGAGCAGTACTTC. Translation gives CASSRGQGGRGEQYF.

The CDR3 sequence is CASSARTKPTGLNTEAFF. In DNA, the CDR3 is TGTGCCAGCAGTGCCAGGACAAAGCCAACGGGCCTGAACACTGAAGCTTTCTTT. The rearrangement uses TRBV6-1 and TRBJ1-1; possible D gene TRBD1, 5 bases. The V gene lost 4 bases and the J gene lost 0 bases, with 21 bases spanning the gap. CDR3 length: 18 amino acids. Germline assignment: CDR1 MNHNS and CDR2 SASEGT.

The chain is built from TRBV14 and TRBJ1-6; 8 bases match TRBD1. Germline V gene lookup returns CDR1 SGHDN and CDR2 FVKESK. V was pared by 3 bases and J by 12 bases, with 10 bases of the junction left unmatched. The length of the CDR3 is 15 residues. CDR3 sequence reads: CASSQESGQGRPLHF. CDR3 nucleotides: TGTGCCAGCAGCCAGGAATCCGGACAGGGTAGACCCCTCCACTTT.

The chain joins TRBV7-9 to TRBJ2-3; 12 bases are a match to TRBD2. V was pared by 0 bases and J by 6 bases, with 4 bases of the junction left unmatched. CDR1 and CDR2 from the germline V gene are SEHNR and FQNEAQ (reference sequence). The CDR3 extends over 16 amino acids. CDR3 DNA sequence: TGTGCCAGCAGCTTAGCAACTAGCGGGAGGTTCGATACGCAGTATTTT. Translated, it gives CASSLATSGRFDTQYF.

This rearrangement joins TRBV6-5 to TRBJ2-5; D not certain. This CDR3 comprises 15 residues. The germline CDR1 and CDR2 sequences are MNHEY and SVGAGI. Trimming cost V 6 bases and J 4 bases, with 18 bases left between them. CDR3 DNA: TGTGCCAGCAGCCTACATCGAGGAATAGGAGAGACCCAGTACTTC. This encodes CASSLHRGIGETQYF.

V is TRBV5-5 and J is TRBJ1-4, with TRBD1 identical over 7 bases. Losses at the gene ends were 3 bases for V and 5 bases for J; bases not matched to a gene: 7. CDR1 and CDR2 from the germline V gene are SGHKS and YYEKEE (reference sequence). This CDR3 comprises 15 residues. The CDR3 region is CASSSGTAANEKLFF. Here the CDR3 DNA reads TGTGCCAGCAGCTCCGGGACAGCCGCGAATGAAAAACTGTTTTTT. Full variable domain (rest looked up from reference TRBV5-5 and TRBJ1-4): DAGVTQSPTHLIKTRGQQVTLRCSPISGHKSVSWYQQVLGQGPQFIFQYYEKEERGRGNFPDRFSARQFPNYSSELNVNALLLGDSALYLCASSSGTAANEKLFFGSGTQLSVL.

This CDR3 is CATALGRETDTQYF. The CDR3 coding sequence is TGTGCCACTGCTTTGGGAAGGGAAACAGATACGCAGTATTTT. The gene calls are TRBV6-5 and TRBJ2-3; unclear D gene. The CDR3 length is 14 residues. Germline loops: CDR1 MNHEY, CDR2 SVGAGI. V was trimmed by 10 bases and J by 3 bases, leaving 17 bases between them.

This chain joins TRBV29-1 and TRBJ2-7; 10 positions match TRBD2. V trimming: 5 bases; J trimming: 3 bases; junction bases outside the gene matches: 4. Germline CDR1 is SQVTM and CDR2 is ANQGSEA. The CDR3 consists of 13 residues. CDR3 DNA sequence: TGCAGCGTTTGCCCTAGCGGGGGCTACGAGCAGTACTTC. Translated, it gives CSVCPSGGYEQYF.

DNA of the CDR3: TGTGCCAGCAGCTTAAGGAGGGGGGATACGCAGTATTTT. Translated: CASSLRRGDTQYF. The V gene is TRBV7-2, the J gene TRBJ2-3; either TRBD1 or TRBD2 may fit D (6 bases each). CDR3 length: 13 amino acids. Looked up from germline, CDR1 is SGHTA and CDR2 is FQGNSA. V lost 2 bases and J 6 bases, leaving 9 bases between the germline ends.

The chain combines TRBV7-9 with TRBJ2-1; the D is unclear. Germline CDR1 reads SEHNR; CDR2 reads FQNEAQ (reference sequence). Trimming removed 2 bases at V and 9 bases at J, with 8 bases between. The CDR3 extends over 12 amino acids. The CDR3 loop is CASSLTEIEQFF. The DNA for the CDR3 is TGTGCCAGCAGCTTAACAGAGATTGAGCAGTTCTTC. Full variable domain (missing parts from reference TRBV7-9 and TRBJ2-1): DTGVSQNPRHKITKRGQNVTFRCDPISEHNRLYWYRQTLGQGPEFLTYFQNEAQLEKSRLLSDRFSAERPKGSFSTLEIQRTEQGDSAMYLCASSLTEIEQFFGPGTRLTVL.

V is TRBV6-5 and J is TRBJ1-1, with D hard to call. The CDR3 has 14 amino acids. Germline V gene lookup returns CDR1 MNHEY and CDR2 SVGAGI. CDR3 DNA sequence: TGTGCGACCCGTTATCGAGGGATGAACACTGAAGCTTTCTTT. Translated: CATRYRGMNTEAFF.

There are a few counts of this clone. The chain recombines TRBV14 with TRBJ2-7; TRBD1 might be the D (5 bases). Per the germline V gene, CDR1 is SGHDN and CDR2 is FVKESK. The length of the CDR3 is 16 residues. The V and J ends lost 0 bases and 3 bases respectively, with 15 bases between them. The CDR3 protein is CASSQEGSWGFYEQYF. In DNA, the CDR3 is TGTGCCAGCAGCCAAGAGGGGTCGTGGGGCTTCTACGAGCAGTACTTC. Full variable domain (outside the CDR3, taken from reference TRBV14 and TRBJ2-7): EAGVTQFPSHSVIEKGQTVTLRCDPISGHDNLYWYRRVMGKEIKFLLHFVKESKQDESGMPNNRFLAERTGGTYSTLKVQPAELEDSGVYFCASSQEGSWGFYEQYFGPGTRLTVT.

This clone showed up just once. The rearrangement links TRBV18 to TRBJ1-1; weak D call: TRBD1 (6 bases). The V end lost 2 bases, the J end lost 8 bases, and 15 bases lay between the germline ends. This CDR3 has 14 residues. The germline CDR1 and CDR2 sequences are KGHSH and LQKENI. The CDR3 DNA is TGTGCCAGCTCACCAGGGACGCGGGGGGCCGAAGCTTTCTTT. Translating it yields CASSPGTRGAEAFF.

A word on this clone: A read error may account for a junction end that differs from germline. The J gene is TRBJ1-1, the V gene TRBV15; possible D gene TRBD1, 6 bases. Germline assignment: CDR1 LNHNV and CDR2 YYDKDF (reference sequence). The CDR3 spans 15 residues. The chain's CDR3 is CATSREGGRGTEAFF. In DNA form, the CDR3 reads TGTGCCACCAGCCGAGAGGGGGGCCGGGGCACTGAAGCTTTCTTT.

This chain connects TRBV10-3 to TRBJ2-2; a possible D gene is TRBD2 (6 bases). The germline V gene has CDR1 ENHRY and CDR2 SYGVKD. The CDR3 contains 14 residues. V was clipped by 5 bases and J by 6 bases, with 13 bases between them. CDR3 DNA: TGTGCCATCAGTCAGGCGGGGTCGGCCGGGGAGCTGTTTTTT. Its translation: CAISQAGSAGELFF.